The 25 T cell receptor beta chains below all came from one sample that was sequenced in a study of post-analysis software for immune sequencing data. Study outcomes and limitations: In patients, TRBV5-6, TRBV5-1 and TRBV20-1 belonged to five TRBV segments found more frequently than in controls.

Their antigen targets remain unknown. Prepared libraries of TCR beta cDNA carried unique molecular identifiers. Via MiXCR, TCRdb re-called the PCR reads, giving one row per CDR3 protein. The table shows about 400,000 distinct CDR3 sequences, with about a third occurring only once. Specimen: blood. All receptors derive from a girl aged 10 to 17 with multiple sclerosis.

This clonotype was detected many times. The chain recombines TRBV6-4 with TRBJ2-1; D might be TRBD1 (5 bases). V shed 3 bases and J shed 3 bases, with 6 bases lying between them. The V gene's germline CDR1 is MRHNA and CDR2 SNTAGT. The CDR3 loop spans 13 amino acids. The CDR3 coding sequence is TGTGCCAGCAGTGAAGGGGACTACAATGAGCAGTTCTTC. It codes for CASSEGDYNEQFF.

Concerning this clonotype: A much larger clone lies a single base off, so this may be a read error. The gene calls are TRBV6-1 and TRBJ1-2, with TRBD1 matching 7 bases. The CDR3 extends over 13 amino acids. Germline-derived CDR1 and CDR2 are MNHNS and SASEGT. The CDR3 bases are TGTGCCAGCGGGGACAGACTCAACTATGGCCACACCTTC. The encoded protein is CASGDRLNYGHTF.

The V gene is TRBV12-3 or TRBV12-4, the J gene TRBJ2-7; 8 bases map to TRBD1. The CDR3 spans 15 residues. V lost 6 bases to trimming and J lost 7 bases; unmatched junction nucleotides: 14. The CDR3 DNA reads as TGTGCCAGCAGACCTAATGGACAGGGCGCCCGGGAGCAGTACTTC. This gives the protein CASRPNGQGAREQYF.

The rearrangement links TRBV7-2 to TRBJ2-7; 9 bases are shared with TRBD1. The CDR3 spans 14 residues. J was trimmed by 2 bases and V by 5 bases; bases with no gene match: 4. The germline V gene encodes CDR1 SGHTA and CDR2 FQGNSA. The DNA for the CDR3 is TGTGCCAGCAGCGCCACAGGGGGCCCCTACGAGCAGTACTTC. Amino acids: CASSATGGPYEQYF.

The V call is TRBV20-1, the J call TRBJ2-1, with D perhaps matching TRBD2 (5 bases). Germline V gene data show CDR1 as DFQATT and CDR2 as SNEGSKA (reference sequence). There are 12 residues in the CDR3. V lost 6 bases to trimming and J lost 6 bases, with 12 bases between them. The CDR3 sequence: CSAQRTCNEQFF. Written as DNA, the CDR3 is TGCAGTGCCCAGCGGACGTGCAATGAGCAGTTCTTC.

The chain uses TRBV3-1 and TRBJ1-1; TRBD1 might be the D (5 bases). The germline CDR1 and CDR2 sequences are LGHDT and YNNKEL (reference sequence). The V gene lost 0 bases and the J gene lost 10 bases, with 18 bases spanning the gap. The length of the CDR3 is 15 residues. The CDR3 DNA is TGTGCCAGCAGCCAAGACCCTTCGGAGGGGCTAACAGCTTTCTTT. As protein: CASSQDPSEGLTAFF.

The rearrangement joins TRBV12-3 or TRBV12-4 to TRBJ2-5; 7 nucleotides match TRBD1. The trim removed 6 bases at V and 5 bases at J, leaving 6 bases unmatched. This CDR3 spans 13 amino acids. The DNA for the CDR3 is TGTGCCAGCAGACAAGGGGGCGCGGAGACCCAGTACTTC. Protein product: CASRQGGAETQYF.

This clonotype has a handful of counts. This chain uses TRBV3-1 with TRBJ2-5; the D gene is possibly TRBD2 (5 bases). The J call is doubtful: the DNA matches TRBJ2-7 better. Germline assignment: CDR1 LGHDT and CDR2 YNNKEL (reference sequence). The CDR3 spans 13 residues. The CDR3 region is CASSPTNRGEQYF. The CDR3 bases are TGTGCCAGCAGCCCAACCAATCGGGGCGAGCAGTACTTC.

The chain uses TRBV10-3 and TRBJ2-4; D may be TRBD2 (5 bases). The V gene's germline CDR1 is ENHRY and CDR2 SYGVKD. The CDR3 totals 12 residues. V was shortened by 6 bases and J by 13 bases, with 16 bases between the two germline ends. CDR3 loop: CAIRGVAGEQYF. The CDR3 coding sequence is TGTGCCATCAGGGGAGTTGCCGGTGAGCAGTACTTC.

There are a few counts of this clonotype. The rearrangement uses TRBV10-3 and TRBJ1-5, with 12 bases identical to TRBD1. This CDR3 is built from 16 residues. Trimming cost V 2 bases and J 4 bases; bases outside gene matches: 3. CDR1 is ENHRY and CDR2 is SYGVKD in the germline V gene. CDR3 region: CAISEGDRGLNQPQHF. The CDR3 DNA reads TGTGCCATCAGTGAGGGGGACAGGGGGCTAAATCAGCCCCAGCATTTT.

This clonotype occurred a few times. This rearrangement joins TRBV27 to TRBJ2-7, with a weak D call TRBD1 (6 bases). Looked up from germline, CDR1 is MNHEY and CDR2 is SMNVEV (reference sequence). CDR3 length: 15 amino acids. The V end was cut by 2 bases, the J end by 5 bases, with 16 bases between. CDR3 region: CASSLGGPLRDEQYF. The CDR3 DNA follows: TGTGCCAGCAGTTTAGGGGGCCCTCTCCGGGACGAGCAGTACTTC.

A word on this clonotype: A read error is possible here, since a much larger clone lies one base away. The chain combines TRBV29-1 with TRBJ2-5; 9 bases are shared with TRBD1. CDR3 length equals 13 residues. Germline loops: CDR1 SQVTM, CDR2 ANQGSEA. V lost 7 bases, J lost 11 bases, and 14 bases stayed unmatched. The CDR3: CSGGTGTGNEQYF. CDR3 coding DNA: TGCAGCGGGGGGACAGGGACCGGCAATGAGCAGTACTTC.

The chain has TRBV12-3 or TRBV12-4 and TRBJ2-5; TRBD2 might be the D (5 bases). This CDR3 has 13 amino acids. Trimming took 6 bases from V and 7 from J, leaving 15 bases between them. DNA for the CDR3: TGTGCCAGCAGCCCCCAACTAGTGGGGACCCAGTACTTC. Translating it yields CASSPQLVGTQYF.

The V call is TRBV7-9, the J call TRBJ2-3, with 11 nucleotides matching TRBD2. The CDR3 is 15 residues long. The trim removed 4 bases at V and 2 bases at J, leaving 2 bases unmatched. Germline V gives CDR1 SEHNR, CDR2 FQNEAQ (reference sequence). CDR3 nucleotides: TGTGCCAGCAGCTATAGCGGGGGGGCCACAGATACGCAGTATTTT. It encodes CASSYSGGATDTQYF.

This clonotype occurred once. The rearrangement joins TRBV7-9 to TRBJ2-7; D remains ambiguous. Germline assignment: CDR1 SEHNR and CDR2 FQNEAQ (reference sequence). The V end was cut by 0 bases, the J end by 1 base, with 10 bases between. The CDR3 has 15 residues. DNA for the CDR3: TGTGCCAGCAGCTTAGCCCCAACAGTGTCCTACGAGCAGTACTTC. It translates to CASSLAPTVSYEQYF.

This clonotype showed up just a few times. The gene calls are TRBV11-2 and TRBJ2-1; D may be TRBD2 (6 bases). The ends were cut back, 5 bases at V and 2 bases at J, with 16 bases in the middle. CDR3 size: 16 residues. Germline V CDR1 and CDR2: SGHAT, FQNNGV. In DNA, the CDR3 is TGTGCCAGCAGCCCCTCGGGCGGGGCGGCCTACAATGAGCAGTTCTTC. It specifies CASSPSGGAAYNEQFF.

For this clonotype: A much larger clone differs by one base, so this may be a read error. Given the absence of the conserved phenylalanine or tryptophan at the CDR3 end, a read error is likely. The chain combines TRBV7-6 with TRBJ2-7, with 8 bases matching TRBD1. The CDR3 is made up of 14 amino acids. Looked up from germline, CDR1 is SGHVS and CDR2 is FNYEAQ. Germline trimming cut 5 bases from V and 3 bases from J; bases unmatched to any gene: 6. CDR3 sequence reads: CASSRDRLSYEQYL. Here the CDR3 DNA reads TGTGCCAGCAGCAGGGACAGGCTTAGCTACGAGCAGTACTTG.

This clonotype has more than one count but fewer than ten. The V call is TRBV6-5, the J call TRBJ2-1, with a possible D match to TRBD2 (6 bases). The CDR3 totals 12 residues. The V gene's germline CDR1 is MNHEY and CDR2 SVGAGI. V lost 8 bases, J lost 10 bases, and 15 bases lay in between. This CDR3 is CASRDLRGEQFF. CDR3 coding DNA: TGTGCCAGCCGGGACTTACGCGGAGAGCAGTTCTTC.

The chain is built from TRBV4-3 and TRBJ2-1; 7 bases align to TRBD2. The germline V gene encodes CDR1 LGHNA and CDR2 YSLEER. The CDR3 runs to 16 residues. Germline trimming cut 4 bases from V and 4 bases from J; bases unmatched to any gene: 10. The CDR3 nucleotides are TGCGCCAGCAGCCCACTCCCTAGCGGCGTTTACAATGAGCAGTTCTTC. It is translated as CASSPLPSGVYNEQFF.

The rearrangement uses TRBV27 and TRBJ2-3; 9 bases are a match to TRBD1. This CDR3 region has 16 residues. The germline V gene has CDR1 MNHEY and CDR2 SMNVEV (reference sequence). V shed 5 bases and J 3 bases; nucleotides not matched to a gene: 9. CDR3 protein: CASSRRQGGLTDTQYF. In DNA form, the CDR3 reads TGTGCCAGCAGTCGACGACAGGGGGGACTTACAGATACGCAGTATTTT.

The chain uses TRBV28 and TRBJ2-5, with D maybe TRBD1 (5 bases). This CDR3 comprises 13 residues. The germline V and J ends were trimmed by 1 base and 3 bases, with 6 bases remaining between them. Germline V gene lookup returns CDR1 MDHEN and CDR2 SYDVKM. This CDR3 is CASSLLTEETQYF. CDR3 in DNA: TGTGCCAGCAGTTTATTGACAGAAGAGACCCAGTACTTC.

V and J are TRBV3-1 and TRBJ1-5; no clear D. The CDR3 has 14 amino acids. V shed 4 bases and J shed 0 bases, with 7 bases lying between them. Germline-derived CDR1 and CDR2 are LGHDT and YNNKEL (reference sequence). Written as DNA, the CDR3 is TGTGCCAGCAGCCGGACGGATAGCAATCAGCCCCAGCATTTT. Protein sequence: CASSRTDSNQPQHF.

This rearrangement joins TRBV7-9 to TRBJ2-7, with no clear D. This CDR3 comprises 14 residues. Germline V gene lookup returns CDR1 SEHNR and CDR2 FQNEAQ (reference sequence). The ends were cut back, 3 bases at V and 0 bases at J, with 9 bases in the middle. For the CDR3, the DNA is TGTGCCAGCAGCTTTGAAGCGAGCTCCTACGAGCAGTACTTC. It codes for CASSFEASSYEQYF.

This clonotype has a count of ten or more. The chain recombines TRBV11-3 with TRBJ2-4; D may be TRBD1 (6 bases). With 5 bases removed from V and 15 bases from J, the gap between germline ends came to 14 bases. This CDR3 contains 11 residues. Germline V lookup: CDR1 SGHNT, CDR2 YENEEA. The CDR3 DNA sequence: TGTGCCAGCAGCCTCCAAGGGGGTGGGTACTTC. Amino acid sequence: CASSLQGGGYF.

The rearrangement joins TRBV6-5 to TRBJ1-2; 8 nucleotides align to TRBD1. Germline V gene data show CDR1 as MNHEY and CDR2 as SVGAGI. The trim removed 4 bases at V and 7 bases at J, leaving 5 bases unmatched. The length of the CDR3 is 13 residues. The CDR3 sequence is CASSWQGAAGYTF. The CDR3 nucleotides read TGTGCCAGCAGTTGGCAGGGGGCGGCTGGCTACACCTTC.